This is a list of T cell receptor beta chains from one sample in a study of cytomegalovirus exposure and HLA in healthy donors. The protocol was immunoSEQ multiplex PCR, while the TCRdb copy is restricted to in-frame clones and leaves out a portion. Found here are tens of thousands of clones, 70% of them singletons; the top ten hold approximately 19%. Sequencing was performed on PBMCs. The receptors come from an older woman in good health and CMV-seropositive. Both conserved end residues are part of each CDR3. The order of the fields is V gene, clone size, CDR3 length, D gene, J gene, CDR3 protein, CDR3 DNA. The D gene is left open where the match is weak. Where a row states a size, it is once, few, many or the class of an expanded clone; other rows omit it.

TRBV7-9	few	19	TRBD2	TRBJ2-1	CASSSLIGLAGAQYNEQFF	TGTGCCAGCAGCTCCCTCATTGGACTAGCGGGGGCCCAATACAATGAGCAGTTCTTC
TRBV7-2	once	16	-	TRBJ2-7	CASSSEPTGSQREQYF	TGTGCCAGCAGCTCCGAGCCCACCGGGAGCCAGAGGGAGCAGTACTTC
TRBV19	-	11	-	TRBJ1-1	CASRANTEAFF	TGTGCCAGTAGGGCGAACACTGAAGCTTTCTTT
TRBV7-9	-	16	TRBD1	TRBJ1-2	CSSSFGRSGQPYGYTF	TGTTCCAGCAGCTTCGGCAGGTCGGGACAGCCCTATGGCTACACCTTC
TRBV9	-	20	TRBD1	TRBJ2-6	CASSGPWDRGFSSGANVLTF	TGTGCCAGCAGCGGCCCTTGGGACAGGGGTTTTAGCTCTGGGGCCAACGTCCTGACTTTC
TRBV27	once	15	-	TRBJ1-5	CASSLSRGAGGPQHF	TGTGCCAGCAGTTTAAGTCGCGGGGCCGGAGGGCCCCAGCATTTT
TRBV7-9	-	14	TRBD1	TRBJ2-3	CATGTASSTDTQYF	TGTGCCACCGGGACAGCATCTAGCACAGATACGCAGTATTTT
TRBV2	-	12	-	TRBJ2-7	CAVHGRSKEQYF	TGTGCCGTCCATGGCCGAAGTAAGGAGCAGTACTTC
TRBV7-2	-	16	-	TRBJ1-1	CASSSKLAQGGTEAFF	TGTGCCAGCAGCTCTAAGCTAGCACAGGGTGGCACTGAAGCTTTCTTT
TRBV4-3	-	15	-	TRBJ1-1	CASSHASEGNTEAFF	TGCGCCAGCAGCCATGCATCGGAGGGGAACACTGAAGCTTTCTTT
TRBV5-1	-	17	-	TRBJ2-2	CASGSLPGAEYTGELFF	TGCGCCAGCGGATCATTACCTGGGGCAGAATACACCGGGGAGCTGTTTTTT
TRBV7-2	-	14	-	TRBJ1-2	CASSKTGGGYGYTF	TGTGCCAGCAGCAAGACCGGGGGGGGCTATGGCTACACCTTC
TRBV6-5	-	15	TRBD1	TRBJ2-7	CASSRPGQGTYEQYF	TGTGCCAGCAGTCGTCCGGGACAGGGGACCTACGAGCAGTACTTC
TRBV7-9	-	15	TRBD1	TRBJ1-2	CASSGRGQLNYGYTF	TGTGCCAGCAGCGGCCGGGGACAGCTTAACTATGGCTACACCTTC
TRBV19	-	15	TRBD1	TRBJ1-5	CASSLTGGLDQPQHF	TGTGCCAGTAGTCTGACAGGGGGCCTTGATCAGCCCCAGCATTTT
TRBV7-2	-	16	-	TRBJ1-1	CASTLSPGVMHTEAFF	TGTGCCAGCACCTTATCGCCCGGGGTGATGCACACTGAAGCTTTCTTT
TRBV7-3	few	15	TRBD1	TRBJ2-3	CASSSGQGSTDTQYF	TGTGCCAGCAGCTCGGGACAGGGGAGCACAGATACGCAGTATTTT
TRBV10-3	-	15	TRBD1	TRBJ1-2	CAISDSQGALYGYTF	TGTGCCATCAGTGACTCACAGGGGGCACTCTATGGCTACACCTTC
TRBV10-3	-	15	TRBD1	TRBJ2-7	CAISESIDRDYEQYF	TGTGCCATCAGTGAGTCGATTGACAGGGACTACGAGCAGTACTTC
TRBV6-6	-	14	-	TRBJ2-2	CASRQNRVPGELFF	TGTGCCAGCAGACAGAACAGGGTCCCCGGGGAGCTGTTTTTT
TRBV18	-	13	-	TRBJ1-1	CASSPSRGTEAFF	TGTGCCAGCTCACCATCCCGGGGCACTGAAGCTTTCTTT
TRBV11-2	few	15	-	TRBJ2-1	CASSTPRGSYNEQFF	TGTGCCAGCAGCACCCCGCGGGGCTCCTACAATGAGCAGTTCTTC
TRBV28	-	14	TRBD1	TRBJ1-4	CASRRRTGDEKLFF	TGTGCCAGTCGCCGTCGGACAGGGGATGAAAAACTGTTTTTT
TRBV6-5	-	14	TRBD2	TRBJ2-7	CASSRGGGKLEQYF	TGTGCCAGCAGCCGCGGGGGGGGGAAGCTCGAGCAGTACTTC
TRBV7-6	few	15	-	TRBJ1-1	CASSSDGVPNTEAFF	TGTGCCAGCAGCTCCGACGGGGTCCCGAACACTGAAGCTTTCTTT
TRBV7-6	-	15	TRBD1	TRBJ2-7	CASSPRTGGSYEQYF	TGTGCCAGCAGCCCGAGGACAGGGGGCTCCTACGAGCAGTACTTC
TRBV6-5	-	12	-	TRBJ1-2	CASSPGWGGYTF	TGTGCCAGCAGTCCAGGGTGGGGCGGCTACACCTTC
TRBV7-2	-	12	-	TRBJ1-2	CASSSTGYGYTF	TGTGCCAGCAGCTCAACAGGGTATGGCTACACCTTC
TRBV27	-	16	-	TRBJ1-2	CATLLTKFPGIYGYTF	TGTGCCACCCTCCTTACGAAGTTCCCGGGGATCTATGGCTACACCTTC
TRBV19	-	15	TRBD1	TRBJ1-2	CASRGATGKGYGYTF	TGTGCCAGTAGGGGCGCGACAGGGAAAGGCTATGGCTACACCTTC
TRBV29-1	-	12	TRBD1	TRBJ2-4	CSAGTGEGIQYF	TGCAGCGCTGGGACAGGGGAGGGCATTCAGTACTTC
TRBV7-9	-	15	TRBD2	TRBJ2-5	CASSQSGGALETQYF	TGTGCCAGCAGCCAAAGCGGGGGGGCCCTGGAGACCCAGTACTTC
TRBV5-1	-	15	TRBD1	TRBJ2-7	CASSPTQGGNAEQYF	TGCGCCAGCAGCCCTACACAGGGGGGAAACGCCGAGCAGTACTTC
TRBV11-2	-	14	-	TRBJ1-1	CASSLLGGNTEAFF	TGTGCCAGCAGCTTATTGGGGGGAAACACTGAAGCTTTCTTT
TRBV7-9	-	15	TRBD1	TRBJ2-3	CATNPGQNFTDTQYF	TGTGCCACCAACCCGGGACAGAACTTCACAGATACGCAGTATTTT
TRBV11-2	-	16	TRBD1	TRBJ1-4	CASSSRLPGQGEKLFF	TGTGCCAGCAGCTCACGACTTCCCGGACAGGGTGAAAAACTGTTTTTT
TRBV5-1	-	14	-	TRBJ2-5	CASSLARGQETQYF	TGCGCCAGCAGCTTGGCCAGGGGCCAAGAGACCCAGTACTTC
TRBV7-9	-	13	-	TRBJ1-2	CASSLNAGAGYTF	TGTGCCAGCAGCTTAAATGCGGGGGCGGGCTACACCTTC
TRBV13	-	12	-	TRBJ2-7	CASSSRDYEQYF	TGTGCCAGCAGCTCCCGGGACTACGAGCAGTACTTC
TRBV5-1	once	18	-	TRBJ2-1	CASSLAFFSGSSYNEQFF	TGCGCCAGCAGCTTGGCTTTCTTTAGCGGAAGCTCCTACAATGAGCAGTTCTTC
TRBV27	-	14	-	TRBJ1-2	CASSSPRVNYGYTF	TGTGCCAGCAGTTCCCCCAGGGTTAACTATGGCTACACCTTC
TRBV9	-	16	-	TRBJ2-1	CASSVGTDTLYNEQFF	TGTGCCAGCAGCGTTGGAACGGACACTTTATACAATGAGCAGTTCTTC
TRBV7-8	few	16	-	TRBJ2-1	CASSLVVRDFSYEQFF	TGTGCCAGCAGCTTAGTGGTCAGGGATTTTTCCTATGAGCAGTTCTTC
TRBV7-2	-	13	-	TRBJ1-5	CASGQGANQPQHF	TGTGCCAGCGGCCAAGGGGCAAATCAGCCCCAGCATTTT
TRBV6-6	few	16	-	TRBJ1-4	CASGKKRQTTNEKLFF	TGTGCCAGCGGAAAGAAGCGACAGACAACTAATGAAAAACTGTTTTTT
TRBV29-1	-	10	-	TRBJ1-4	CSVFRGGLFF	TGCAGCGTTTTCAGGGGCGGACTGTTTTTT
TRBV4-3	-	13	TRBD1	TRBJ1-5	CASSQVQGANQHF	TGCGCCAGCAGCCAAGTGCAGGGGGCGAACCAGCATTTT
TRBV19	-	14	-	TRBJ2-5	CASSITPRQETQYF	TGTGCCAGTAGTATAACTCCCAGGCAAGAGACCCAGTACTTC